One and the same sample provided the 2 T cell receptor beta chains below, sequenced in a study of blood T cell repertoires in COVID-19. Sequenced by immunoSEQ multiplex PCR; TCRdb stores in-frame clones only, minus some. The sample carries about 210,000 clones, under 95% recorded once. The sequenced sample was peripheral blood. Receptors originate from a man aged 25 to 40 with acute or convalescent COVID-19.

V and J are TRBV28 and TRBJ2-2; TRBD2 might be the D (6 bases). Germline V gene lookup returns CDR1 MDHEN and CDR2 SYDVKM. V lost 9 bases, J lost 4 bases, and 18 bases lay in between. The CDR3 totals 15 residues. For the CDR3, the DNA is TGTGCCAGTGGGAGGCAGCTTCGCGGCACCGGGGAGCTGTTTTTT. It codes for CASGRQLRGTGELFF. Full variable domain (remainder filled in from reference TRBV28 and TRBJ2-2): DVKVTQSSRYLVKRTGEKVFLECVQDMDHENMFWYRQDPGLGLRLIYFSYDVKMKEKGDIPEGYSVSREKKERFSLILESASTNQTSMYLCASGRQLRGTGELFFGEGSRLTVL.

This chain joins TRBV3-1 (or the pseudogene TRBV3-2) and TRBJ2-4; 7 nucleotides align to TRBD1. From germline, CDR1 is LGHDT and CDR2 YNNKEL (reference sequence). V lost 7 bases, J lost 1 base, and 7 bases stayed unmatched. This CDR3 comprises 15 residues. CDR3 region: CASTPTGAAKNIQYF. CDR3 nucleotides: TGTGCCAGCACCCCAACAGGGGCGGCCAAAAACATTCAGTACTTC.